This paragraph reports one T cell receptor beta chain. The antigen remains undetermined. This CDR3 comprises 13 residues. Germline-derived CDR1 and CDR2 are SGDLS and YYNGEE. V lost 0 bases to trimming and J lost 7 bases, with 5 bases between them. Sample-barcoded 5' priming and a J-beta primer mix drove a second PCR of about 6 to 12 cycles. TCRdb called the 5' RACE reads again in MiXCR, with one record for every CDR3 protein. The sample gives about 1.1 million distinct CDR3 sequences, about two fifths of which show up once; about an eighth is in the top ten. The source of the sample is a study of blood T cells in healthy people across ages. In the study overall: For every two T cells, template switching captured about one barcoded beta molecule. Study results and caveats: Roughly linearly, TCR beta diversity per million T cells fell as age increased. Naive CD4+ cells and diversity were both higher in long-lived donors than in aged donors.

Every participating donor contributed about 10 milliliters of peripheral blood through a draw. The genes are TRBV9 and TRBJ1-6; the D is unclear. The sequencing sample was made of blood. The receptor was derived from a man younger than 30 in good health. In nucleotides, the CDR3 is TGTGCCAGCAGCGTAGAGTGGAATTCACCCCTCCACTTT. Translation gives CASSVEWNSPLHF.